Presented here are 29 T cell receptor beta chains from one specimen sequenced in a study of technical replicates of blood from several donors. The data were produced by immunoSEQ multiplex PCR, yet TCRdb's version contains in-frame clones alone and is incomplete. The table shows approximately 85,000 clones, with around 94% occurring only once. Specimen: T cells isolated from PBMCs. The receptor source for this set is a human donor in good health.

The rearrangement joins TRBV10-3 to TRBJ1-3, with D maybe TRBD1 (5 bases). In germline, CDR1 is ENHRY, CDR2 SYGVKD. The CDR3 extends over 16 amino acids. V shed 10 bases and J shed 0 bases, with 19 bases lying between them. The CDR3 sequence is CATQDRIIHSGNTIYF. DNA of the CDR3: TGTGCCACCCAAGACAGAATCATTCACTCTGGAAACACCATATATTTT.

In its sample, this clone was seen once. The genes are TRBV23-1 and TRBJ2-6; possible D gene TRBD1, 5 bases. TRBV23-1 is identified as an open reading frame with a role that is uncertain. This CDR3 spans 17 amino acids. Trimming took off 2 bases at V and 2 bases at J, with 13 bases between the two ends. CDR3 protein: CASSQSREVTGANVLTF. The CDR3 DNA reads TGCGCCAGCAGTCAAAGCAGGGAAGTTACTGGGGCCAACGTCCTGACTTTC.

V is TRBV6-5 and J is TRBJ2-4, with a weak D call TRBD2 (7 bases). Germline CDR1 reads MNHEY; CDR2 reads SVGAGI. Deletions cut 5 bases from V and 2 bases from J, with 13 bases between. The CDR3 has 15 residues. Written as DNA, the CDR3 is TGTGCCAGCAGTGGGGGGGCAGGAACCAAAAACATTCAGTACTTC. Translation: CASSGGAGTKNIQYF.

The chain uses TRBV2 and TRBJ2-1, with 11 positions matching TRBD2. Germline V gene data show CDR1 as SNHLY and CDR2 as FYNNEI. The CDR3 extends over 15 amino acids. The J segment lost 4 bases and the V segment lost 6 bases, leaving 5 bases of the junction unmatched. CDR3 nucleotide sequence: TGTGCCAGCAGGGGGACTAGCGGTTCTTACAATGAGCAGTTCTTC. It specifies CASRGTSGSYNEQFF.

The J gene is TRBJ2-3, the V gene TRBV5-1; no clear D gene. The germline CDR1 and CDR2 sequences are SGHRS and YFSETQ. Trimming stripped 6 bases from V and 2 bases from J, with 13 bases between. CDR3 length: 14 residues. The CDR3 region is CASKRLSATDTQYF. CDR3 coding DNA: TGCGCCAGCAAGCGTCTGTCTGCCACAGATACGCAGTATTTT.

The chain combines TRBV7-8 with TRBJ2-7, with D maybe TRBD1 (7 bases). CDR1 and CDR2 from the germline V gene are SGHVS and FQNEAQ. The CDR3 length is 16 residues. The V gene lost 8 bases and the J gene lost 6 bases, with 26 bases spanning the gap. Here the CDR3 reads CASSRGEDNLGCEQYF. The CDR3 nucleotides read TGTGCCAGCTCCAGGGGGGAGGACAACCTCGGTTGCGAGCAGTACTTC.

This chain connects TRBV27 to TRBJ1-1, with TRBD1 matching 9 bases. The trim removed 2 bases at V and 5 bases at J, leaving 15 bases unmatched. Germline V gene data show CDR1 as MNHEY and CDR2 as SMNVEV (reference sequence). The CDR3 totals 18 residues. CDR3 nucleotide sequence: TGTGCCAGCAGTTTAACTTCCGGGACAGGGTTTTTGGTGACTGAAGCTTTCTTT. This translates into CASSLTSGTGFLVTEAFF.

V usage is TRBV10-2 and J usage is TRBJ1-5; tentatively, D is TRBD1 (5 bases). The CDR3 is 12 amino acids. From germline, CDR1 is WSHSY and CDR2 SAAADI. V was trimmed by 3 bases and J by 9 bases, leaving 9 bases between them. As DNA, the CDR3 is TGCGCCAGCAGTGAACAGGAGACGCCCCAGCATTTT. Its translation: CASSEQETPQHF.

CDR3 DNA sequence: TGCAGCGTTCGCGGGAGCTTCGCCACCGGGGAGCTGTTTTTT. Translated, it gives CSVRGSFATGELFF. The chain uses TRBV29-1 and TRBJ2-2; 7 bases are shared with TRBD2. With V trimmed by 5 bases and J by 4 bases, 7 bases remained unmatched. The CDR3 is made up of 14 amino acids. Per the germline V gene, CDR1 is SQVTM and CDR2 is ANQGSEA.

The V call is TRBV19, the J call TRBJ2-1; D may be TRBD2 (6 bases). Germline V gene sequence: CDR1 LNHDA, CDR2 SQIVND (reference sequence). Between the trimmed V and J ends, which lost 9 bases and 6 bases, there was a span of 24 bases. This CDR3 is 16 amino acids long. The CDR3 DNA follows: TGTGCCAGCTCCAAGGACCGACTAGACTCGATCAATGAGCAGTTCTTC. It yields the protein CASSKDRLDSINEQFF.

The chain uses TRBV30 and TRBJ2-2; 8 nucleotides align to TRBD1. Germline V gives CDR1 GTSNPN, CDR2 SVGIG (reference sequence). The CDR3 spans 13 residues. The V and J ends lost 4 bases and 7 bases, in that order; junction bases with no gene match: 5. The CDR3 nucleotides are TGTGCCTGGAACAGGGGGTTGAGCGGGGAGCTGTTTTTT. This encodes CAWNRGLSGELFF.

This clone was recorded only once. DNA of the CDR3: TGTGCCAGCAGTGGACAGGGCACCCAGTACTTC. Protein sequence: CASSGQGTQYF. V is TRBV2 and J is TRBJ2-5; 7 positions match TRBD1. V shed 4 bases, J shed 8 bases, and the junction held 1 base outside the gene matches. The CDR3 is made up of 11 amino acids. Germline V CDR1 and CDR2: SNHLY, FYNNEI.

This sequence joins TRBV25-1 and TRBJ1-1, with 8 positions matching TRBD1. The V segment lost 2 bases and the J segment 1 base; nucleotides outside the gene matches: 0. This CDR3 is 14 amino acids long. Germline CDR1 and CDR2: MGHDK and SYGVNS. The CDR3 sequence: CASSEGQGNTEAFF. In DNA form, the CDR3 reads TGTGCCAGCAGTGAAGGACAGGGGAACACTGAAGCTTTCTTT.

The chain couples TRBV5-1 to TRBJ2-7, with 7 bases lining up with TRBD1. This CDR3 contains 14 residues. CDR1 is SGHRS and CDR2 is YFSETQ in the germline V gene. Trimming cost V 3 bases and J 2 bases; bases outside gene matches: 5. This CDR3 is CASSSGTAPYEQYF. CDR3 DNA sequence: TGCGCCAGCAGCTCCGGGACAGCTCCCTACGAGCAGTACTTC.

Turning to this clone: At the DNA level, this CDR3 is encoded by other sequences in the same sample as well. The chain is built from TRBV5-1 and TRBJ1-2; TRBD1 is a possible D gene (5 bases). V lost 0 bases, J lost 3 bases, and 12 bases lay in between. Germline CDR1 reads SGHRS; CDR2 reads YFSETQ. There are 15 residues in the CDR3. In DNA, the CDR3 is TGCGCCAGCAGCTTGGGGCAGGGTCGGGACTATGGCTACACCTTC. Its protein product is CASSLGQGRDYGYTF.

The J gene is TRBJ1-1, the V gene TRBV29-1; D remains ambiguous. Trimming stripped 4 bases from V and 4 bases from J, with 7 bases between. This CDR3 contains 11 residues. Germline-derived CDR1 and CDR2 are SQVTM and ANQGSEA. CDR3 residues: CSVGPGTEAFF. Here the CDR3 DNA reads TGCAGCGTTGGTCCGGGCACTGAAGCTTTCTTT.

The V call is TRBV7-9, the J call TRBJ1-2, with D unresolved. Germline V gene sequence: CDR1 SEHNR, CDR2 FQNEAQ (reference sequence). There are 8 residues in the CDR3. Trimming removed 5 bases at V and 13 bases at J, with 5 bases between. In nucleotides, the CDR3 is TGTGCCAGCAGCCCTCGCACCTTC. It yields the protein CASSPRTF.

The chain recombines TRBV20-1 with TRBJ1-1; D not certain. This CDR3 comprises 11 residues. CDR1 is DFQATT, CDR2 SNEGSKA, per germline (reference sequence). With 6 bases removed from V and 0 bases from J, the gap between germline ends came to 5 bases. The CDR3 region is CSAPMNTEAFF. For the CDR3, the DNA is TGCAGTGCCCCAATGAACACTGAAGCTTTCTTT.

V and J are TRBV5-1 and TRBJ1-4, with 7 bases that match TRBD1. V was clipped by 4 bases and J by 2 bases; unmatched bases: 8. Germline V CDR1 and CDR2: SGHRS, YFSETQ. The length of the CDR3 is 16 residues. CDR3 amino acids: CASSIGTAKTNEKLFF. CDR3 coding DNA: TGCGCCAGCAGCATAGGGACAGCCAAGACTAATGAAAAACTGTTTTTT. Drawing the rest from reference TRBV5-1 and TRBJ1-4, the complete variable domain is KAGVTQTPRYLIKTRGQQVTLSCSPISGHRSVSWYQQTPGQGLQFLFEYFSETQRNKGNFPGRFSGRQFSNSRSEMNVSTLELGDSALYLCASSIGTAKTNEKLFFGSGTQLSVL.

The chain carries TRBV27 and TRBJ2-4; perhaps TRBD1 as D (6 bases). The CDR3 loop spans 14 amino acids. Germline V gene data show CDR1 as MNHEY and CDR2 as SMNVEV (reference sequence). Deletions cut 4 bases from V and 8 bases from J, with 15 bases between. As DNA, the CDR3 is TGTGCCAGCAGTTCTACAGGGTTTAGGGACATTCAGTACTTC. Translated, it gives CASSSTGFRDIQYF.

The J gene is TRBJ1-5, the V gene TRBV2; possibly TRBD1 for D (6 bases). Germline assignment: CDR1 SNHLY and CDR2 FYNNEI. V was shortened by 6 bases and J by 6 bases, with 15 bases between the two germline ends. The CDR3 has 14 residues. The CDR3 bases are TGTGCCAGCAGAGCGGACAGCCTCGGTCAGCCCCAGCATTTT. Translating it yields CASRADSLGQPQHF. Variable domain in full (rest from reference TRBV2 and TRBJ1-5): EPEVTQTPSHQVTQMGQEVILRCVPISNHLYFYWYRQILGQKVEFLVSFYNNEISEKSEIFDDQFSVERPDGSNFTLKIRSTKLEDSAMYFCASRADSLGQPQHFGDGTRLSIL.

V and J are TRBV6-6 and TRBJ2-7; 7 positions match TRBD1. The J segment lost 7 bases and the V segment lost 8 bases, leaving 17 bases of the junction unmatched. The length of the CDR3 is 15 residues. CDR1 and CDR2 from the germline V gene are MNHNY and SVGAGI (reference sequence). In nucleotides, the CDR3 is TGTGCCAGCGGGATCCGACAGGGTCAGGTCCTAGAGCAGTACTTC. Translating it yields CASGIRQGQVLEQYF.

The rearrangement links TRBV7-9 to TRBJ2-1; 7 positions match TRBD1. Germline V lookup: CDR1 SEHNR, CDR2 FQNEAQ (reference sequence). The CDR3 consists of 17 residues. Trimming took 8 bases from V and 6 from J; bases not matched to a gene: 19. CDR3: CASESPRQGKLINEQFF. CDR3 DNA: TGTGCCAGCGAAAGCCCGAGACAGGGCAAACTAATCAATGAGCAGTTCTTC. Looking up the rest from reference TRBV7-9 and TRBJ2-1 gives the full variable domain: DTGVSQNPRHKITKRGQNVTFRCDPISEHNRLYWYRQTLGQGPEFLTYFQNEAQLEKSRLLSDRFSAERPKGSFSTLEIQRTEQGDSAMYLCASESPRQGKLINEQFFGPGTRLTVL.

The chain is built from TRBV29-1 and TRBJ2-1; TRBD2 aligns across 11 bases. This CDR3 contains 16 residues. Germline lookup yields CDR1 SQVTM and CDR2 ANQGSEA. V was clipped by 6 bases and J by 7 bases; unmatched bases: 14. The CDR3 region has the DNA TGCAGCGTCGAGACACTAGCGGGAGCTTTATTGAATGAGCAGTTCTTC. Encoded protein: CSVETLAGALLNEQFF.

The chain carries TRBV30 and TRBJ2-7; tentative D call: TRBD1 (5 bases). Trimming pared 2 bases from V and 4 bases from J, leaving 12 bases between. The CDR3 contains 13 residues. The V gene's germline CDR1 is GTSNPN and CDR2 SVGIG (reference sequence). The CDR3: CAWSLVTAYEQYF. The DNA of the CDR3 is TGTGCCTGGAGTCTTGTGACAGCGTACGAGCAGTACTTC.

The sample holds a few counts of this clone. The V gene is TRBV10-1, the J gene TRBJ2-3; D may be TRBD2 (6 bases). In germline, CDR1 is WNHNN, CDR2 SYGVQD (reference sequence). The CDR3 runs to 16 residues. Trimming took off 4 bases at V and 5 bases at J, with 19 bases between the two ends. The DNA for the CDR3 is TGCGCCAGCAGTGGCGGTGCAGCGGGCGAGGTAGATACGCAGTATTTT. Its translation is CASSGGAAGEVDTQYF.

The rearrangement joins TRBV2 to TRBJ1-3; D not resolved. CDR3 length: 13 residues. Looked up from germline, CDR1 is SNHLY and CDR2 is FYNNEI. V was shortened by 0 bases and J by 8 bases, with 8 bases between the two germline ends. This chain's CDR3 is CASSEARSDTIYF. The CDR3 bases are TGTGCCAGCAGTGAAGCGCGTTCGGACACCATATATTTT.

V and J are TRBV27 and TRBJ2-7, with 9 bases fitting TRBD1. With V trimmed by 3 bases and J by 3 bases, 9 bases remained unmatched. The CDR3 runs 16 residues. In germline, CDR1 is MNHEY, CDR2 SMNVEV (reference sequence). The CDR3 loop is CASSLASGTGFYEQYF. Written as DNA, the CDR3 is TGTGCCAGCAGTTTGGCCTCCGGGACAGGGTTCTACGAGCAGTACTTC.

The chain employs TRBV7-3 and TRBJ2-1; 9 nucleotides match TRBD1. The CDR3 has 14 amino acids. CDR1 is SGHTA and CDR2 is FQGTGA in the germline V gene. Losses at the gene ends were 4 bases for V and 7 bases for J; bases not matched to a gene: 5. CDR3: CASSSTGGSNEQFF. The CDR3 DNA is TGTGCCAGCAGCTCCACAGGGGGCTCAAATGAGCAGTTCTTC.